Sequencing of this T cell receptor (beta chain) was carried out in a study of siplizumab effects on memory and regulatory T cells. Sequencing used immunoSEQ multiplex PCR; TCRdb keeps in-frame clones, though not all of them. The top ten hold roughly 1.4% of the sample, which has over 80,000 clones, roughly 89% seen once. As to this clone: Germline and junction disagree at one end, which may indicate a read error.

The sequenced sample consisted of Tregs sorted from blood. This clonotype was sampled from a human donor in good health.

The CDR3: CASSLVGTGDF. The DNA for the CDR3 is TGTGCCAGCAGCTTAGTAGGGACAGGGGACTTC. The V call is TRBV7-2, the J call TRBJ2-5; 10 bases map to TRBD1. Germline V gene data show CDR1 as SGHTA and CDR2 as FQGNSA. The CDR3 is made up of 11 amino acids.